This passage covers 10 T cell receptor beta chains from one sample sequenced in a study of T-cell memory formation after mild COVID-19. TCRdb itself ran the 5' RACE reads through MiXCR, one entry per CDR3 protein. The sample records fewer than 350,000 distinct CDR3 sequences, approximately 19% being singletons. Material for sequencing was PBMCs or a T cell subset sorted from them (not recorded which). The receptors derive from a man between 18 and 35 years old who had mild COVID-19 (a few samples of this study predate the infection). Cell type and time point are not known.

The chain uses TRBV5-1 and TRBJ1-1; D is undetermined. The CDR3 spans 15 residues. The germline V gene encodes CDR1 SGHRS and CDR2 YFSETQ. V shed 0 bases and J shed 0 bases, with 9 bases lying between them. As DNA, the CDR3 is TGCGCCAGCAGCTTGGACCGGGGAATGAACACTGAAGCTTTCTTT. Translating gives CASSLDRGMNTEAFF.

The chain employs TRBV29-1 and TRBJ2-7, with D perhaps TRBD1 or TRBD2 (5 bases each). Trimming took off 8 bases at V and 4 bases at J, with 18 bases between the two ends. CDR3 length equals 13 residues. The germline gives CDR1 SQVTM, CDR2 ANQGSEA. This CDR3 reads CSPSDRDQYEQYV. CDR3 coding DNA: TGCAGCCCCAGCGACCGGGACCAATACGAGCAGTACGTC.

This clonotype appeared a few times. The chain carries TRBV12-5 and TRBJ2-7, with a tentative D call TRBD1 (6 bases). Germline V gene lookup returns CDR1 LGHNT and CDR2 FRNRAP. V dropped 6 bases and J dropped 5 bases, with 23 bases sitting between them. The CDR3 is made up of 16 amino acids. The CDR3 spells CASGSAGTRGNDEQYV. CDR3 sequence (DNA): TGTGCTAGTGGCTCCGCCGGGACACGGGGAAACGACGAGCAGTACGTC.

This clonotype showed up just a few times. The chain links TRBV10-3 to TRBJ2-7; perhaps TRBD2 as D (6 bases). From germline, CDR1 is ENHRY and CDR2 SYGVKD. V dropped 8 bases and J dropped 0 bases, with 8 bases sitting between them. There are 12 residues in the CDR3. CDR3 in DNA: TGTGCCATCGGGGGGAGCTCCTACGAGCAGTACGTC. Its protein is CAIGGSSYEQYV.

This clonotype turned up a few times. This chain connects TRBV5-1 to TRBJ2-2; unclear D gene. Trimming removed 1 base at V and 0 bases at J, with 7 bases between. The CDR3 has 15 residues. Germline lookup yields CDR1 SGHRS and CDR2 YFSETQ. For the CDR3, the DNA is TGCGCCAGCAGCTTGAGGGCAGCGAACACCGGGGAGCTGTTTTTT. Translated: CASSLRAANTGELFF.

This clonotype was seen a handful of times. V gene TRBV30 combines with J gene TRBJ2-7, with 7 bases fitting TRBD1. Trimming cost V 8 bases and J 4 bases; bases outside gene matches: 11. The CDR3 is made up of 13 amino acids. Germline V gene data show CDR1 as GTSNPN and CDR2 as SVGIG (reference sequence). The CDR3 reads CAGETGKRYEQYF. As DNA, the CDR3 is TGTGCCGGAGAGACAGGGAAGAGGTACGAGCAGTACTTC.

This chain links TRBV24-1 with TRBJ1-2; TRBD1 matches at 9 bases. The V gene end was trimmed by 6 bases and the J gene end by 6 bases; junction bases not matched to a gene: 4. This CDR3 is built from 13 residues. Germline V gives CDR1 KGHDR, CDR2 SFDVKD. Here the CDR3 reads CATSPGQGNGYTF. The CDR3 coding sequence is TGTGCCACCAGTCCGGGACAGGGCAATGGCTACACCTTC.

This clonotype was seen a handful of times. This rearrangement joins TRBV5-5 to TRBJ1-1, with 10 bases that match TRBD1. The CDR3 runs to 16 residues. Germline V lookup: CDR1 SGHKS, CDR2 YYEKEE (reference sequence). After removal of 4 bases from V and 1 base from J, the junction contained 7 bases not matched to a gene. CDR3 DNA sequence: TGTGCCAGCAGCAGACAGGGGGCCCACCAGAACACTGAAGCTTTCTTT. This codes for CASSRQGAHQNTEAFF.

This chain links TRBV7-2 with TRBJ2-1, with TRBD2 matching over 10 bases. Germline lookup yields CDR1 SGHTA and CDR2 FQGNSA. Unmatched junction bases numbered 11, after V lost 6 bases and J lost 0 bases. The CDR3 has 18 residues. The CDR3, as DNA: TGTGCCAGCAGGCTAGCGGGGGTCGTTTTGAGCTCCTACAATGAGCAGTTCTTC. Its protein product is CASRLAGVVLSSYNEQFF.

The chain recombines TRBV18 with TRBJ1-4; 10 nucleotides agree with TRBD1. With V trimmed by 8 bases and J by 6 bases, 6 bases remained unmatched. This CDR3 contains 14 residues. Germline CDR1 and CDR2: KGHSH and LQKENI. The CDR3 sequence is CASRTGTGDEKLFF. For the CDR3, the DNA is TGTGCCAGCCGGACCGGGACAGGGGATGAAAAACTGTTTTTT.